A single sample gave rise to the 2 T cell receptor beta chains below, sequenced in a study of blood T cell repertoires in COVID-19. TCRdb's table, derived via immunoSEQ multiplex PCR, lists solely in-frame clones and lacks some. This table holds 90,000 to 120,000 clones, about nine tenths found once. The sequencing input was peripheral blood. These receptors all stem from a man between 50 and 59 years old with active or convalescent COVID-19.

The chain carries TRBV7-9 and TRBJ1-1; no clear D. Germline values: CDR1 SEHNR, CDR2 FQNEAQ (reference sequence). The CDR3 totals 15 residues. Trimming left V 2 bases short and J 0 bases short, with 10 bases between. DNA for the CDR3: TGTGCCAGCAGCTTACCGGGGTCCATGAACACTGAAGCTTTCTTT. This codes for CASSLPGSMNTEAFF.

J is TRBJ2-7 and V is TRBV6-2 or TRBV6-3; the D gene is possibly TRBD2 (5 bases). The germline V and J ends were trimmed by 1 base and 0 bases, with 13 bases remaining between them. The CDR3 is 16 residues long. Germline V gene lookup returns CDR1 MNHEY and CDR2 SVGEGT. This CDR3 is CASSYYVGAASYEQYF. CDR3 in DNA: TGTGCCAGCAGTTACTACGTGGGAGCGGCCTCCTACGAGCAGTACTTC.